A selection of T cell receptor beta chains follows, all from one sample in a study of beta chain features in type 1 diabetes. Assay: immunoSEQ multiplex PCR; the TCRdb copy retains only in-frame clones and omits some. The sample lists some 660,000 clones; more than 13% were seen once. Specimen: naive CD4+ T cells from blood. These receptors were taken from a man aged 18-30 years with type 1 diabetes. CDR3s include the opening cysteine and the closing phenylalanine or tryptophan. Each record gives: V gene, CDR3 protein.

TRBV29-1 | CSVRTGGFGYTF
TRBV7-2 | CASSRSGGAVGQETQYF
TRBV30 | CAWSPRPYRGTSGPGSPLHF
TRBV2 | CASSLFEAPPNTEAFF
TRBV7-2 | CASSLRPGGGTDTQYF
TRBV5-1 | CASSTDPGATTDTQYF
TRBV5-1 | CASSLGQRTEAFF
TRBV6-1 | CASSQGAGQPQHF
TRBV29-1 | CSVEDRGGRVTQYF
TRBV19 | CASSIGGSGANVLTF
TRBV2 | CASSVSVTDTQYF
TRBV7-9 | CASSLQDNEQFF
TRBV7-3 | CASSLTRQNEAFF
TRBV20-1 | CSARTDNEQFF
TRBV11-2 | CASSPRGHRETQYF